This TCR beta chain was obtained from a study of identical twins. Broader study findings: While abundant cord blood beta clonotypes carried fewer insertions, memory repertoires showed no such pattern. Invariant T cells like MAIT and iNKT could partly confound the zero-insertion analyses. An excess of low generation probability was shown by twin-shared out-of-frame alpha sequences.

Concerning this clonotype itself: Its antigen is undetermined.

Germline assignment: CDR1 LGHDT and CDR2 YNNKEL (reference sequence). The CDR3 extends over 15 amino acids. V shed 4 bases, J shed 7 bases, and the junction held 6 bases outside the gene matches. TCRdb called the 5' RACE reads again in MiXCR, with one record for every CDR3 protein. Among 250,000 or so distinct CDR3 sequences listed, more than 9.5% were seen once. These records were also assigned to another study, of yellow fever vaccine responses in identical twins. This second study notes: Reportedly, the response of twins' T cells to the vaccine seemed partly convergent, partly personalized.

The receptor was derived from a woman between 18 and 29 years old in good health. Sample: memory (CD45RO+) T cells sorted from blood. The chain employs TRBV3-1 and TRBJ2-1; 11 nucleotides agree with TRBD2. DNA of the CDR3: TGTGCCAGCAGCCGTAGCGGGGGGGCTTTAAATGAGCAGTTCTTC. It codes for CASSRSGGALNEQFF.